These 26 T cell receptor beta chains were sequenced from one sample in a study of blood T cell repertoires in COVID-19. Clones were sequenced by immunoSEQ multiplex PCR, and TCRdb holds only the in-frame ones, with some missing. The sample includes approximately 150,000 clones, about 87% of them seen just once. The sample was peripheral blood. The receptors originated from a woman aged 50 to 60 with acute or convalescent COVID-19.

The rearrangement joins TRBV18 to TRBJ2-3; weak D call: TRBD2 (5 bases). The germline V and J ends were trimmed by 2 bases and 4 bases, with 10 bases remaining between them. The CDR3 is 14 amino acids. From germline, CDR1 is KGHSH and CDR2 LQKENI. CDR3 in amino acids: CASSPGGGADTQYF. The DNA for the CDR3 is TGTGCCAGCTCACCAGGTGGAGGTGCAGATACGCAGTATTTT.

The table lists this clone with a few counts. An end of the junction does not agree with germline; a read error may underlie this. The CDR3 region has the DNA TGTGCCAGCAGCCAAGTCGGGGGGGAGTCCTTC. Residues: CASSQVGGESF. The chain carries TRBV3-1 (or the pseudogene TRBV3-2) and TRBJ2-4; TRBD2 matches 8 bases. This CDR3 region has 11 residues. The germline gives CDR1 LGHDT, CDR2 YNNKEL (reference sequence).

The chain is built from TRBV19 and TRBJ1-5; D unresolved. V lost 0 bases to trimming and J lost 13 bases, with 7 bases between them. CDR1 and CDR2 (germline): LNHDA, SQIVND (reference sequence). This CDR3 spans 11 amino acids. CDR3 nucleotide sequence: TGTGCCAGTAGTATAGACGGTCCTCAGCATTTT. It specifies CASSIDGPQHF.

CDR3 protein: CASRGTGESQPQHF. CDR3 DNA: TGTGCCAGCAGGGGGACAGGGGAAAGTCAGCCCCAGCATTTT. The J gene is TRBJ1-5, the V gene TRBV25-1; 10 nucleotides match TRBD1. CDR3 size: 14 residues. Germline V gene lookup returns CDR1 MGHDK and CDR2 SYGVNS. J lost 6 bases, V lost 6 bases, and 5 bases had no gene match.

This clone was seen a single time. V gene TRBV5-1 combines with J gene TRBJ2-3, with 10 bases matching TRBD2. The CDR3 runs to 15 residues. In germline, CDR1 is SGHRS, CDR2 YFSETQ. The J segment lost 5 bases and the V segment lost 6 bases, leaving 9 bases of the junction unmatched. The CDR3 reads CASTSLRTSGDTQYF. The DNA of the CDR3 is TGCGCCAGCACCTCCTTAAGGACTAGCGGAGATACGCAGTATTTT.

The CDR3 protein is CASSLFRVGPEAFF. CDR3 coding DNA: TGTGCCAGCAGCTTATTCAGGGTCGGCCCTGAAGCTTTCTTT. This chain uses TRBV11-2 with TRBJ1-1; possibly TRBD1 for D (5 bases). Germline-derived CDR1 and CDR2 are SGHAT and FQNNGV. The CDR3 length is 14 residues. V lost 2 bases to trimming and J lost 6 bases, with 13 bases between them.

The CDR3, as DNA: TGTGCCAGCAGCTTGTCTGGCAGGGACACTGAAGCTTTCTTT. Protein product: CASSLSGRDTEAFF. The genes are TRBV5-6 and TRBJ1-1, with a tentative D call TRBD1 (5 bases). The germline V gene has CDR1 SGHDT and CDR2 YYEEEE. The V and J ends lost 1 base and 3 bases respectively, with 10 bases between them. This CDR3 has 14 amino acids. Looking up the rest from reference TRBV5-6 and TRBJ1-1 gives the full variable domain: DAGVTQSPTHLIKTRGQQVTLRCSPKSGHDTVSWYQQALGQGPQFIFQYYEEEERQRGNFPDRFSGHQFPNYSSELNVNALLLGDSALYLCASSLSGRDTEAFFGQGTRLTVV.

V and J are TRBV11-2 and TRBJ1-2; 9 bases fit TRBD1. V was clipped by 3 bases and J by 2 bases; unmatched bases: 4. This CDR3 spans 15 amino acids. Germline V gene lookup returns CDR1 SGHAT and CDR2 FQNNGV. The CDR3 sequence: CASSFGGQGNYGYTF. In nucleotides, the CDR3 is TGTGCCAGCAGCTTCGGGGGACAGGGCAACTATGGCTACACCTTC.

V is TRBV4-1 and J is TRBJ1-1; D unresolved. Deletions cut 3 bases from V and 10 bases from J, with 12 bases between. The CDR3 loop spans 12 amino acids. Per germline, CDR1 MGHRA and CDR2 YSYEKL. The CDR3 spells CASSQLGRPAFF. The CDR3 DNA reads TGCGCCAGCAGCCAGCTGGGGAGGCCAGCTTTCTTT.

This sequence joins TRBV9 and TRBJ1-2; D is unclear. With 4 bases removed from V and 4 bases from J, the gap between germline ends came to 17 bases. This CDR3 is built from 15 residues. Germline CDR1 reads SGDLS; CDR2 reads YYNGEE. CDR3 in DNA: TGTGCCAGCAGCCTAACAGCATCCGGTAGCTATGGCTACACCTTC. It specifies CASSLTASGSYGYTF. The entire variable domain, with the rest obtained from reference TRBV9 and TRBJ1-2, is as follows: DSGVTQTPKHLITATGQRVTLRCSPRSGDLSVYWYQQSLDQGLQFLIQYYNGEERAKGNILERFSAQQFPDLHSELNLSSLELGDSALYFCASSLTASGSYGYTFGSGTRLTVV.

The chain carries TRBV7-2 and TRBJ2-7, with 13 positions matching TRBD2. Germline V gene sequence: CDR1 SGHTA, CDR2 FQGNSA. The CDR3 runs to 15 residues. Losses at the gene ends were 5 bases for V and 2 bases for J; bases not matched to a gene: 3. Written as DNA, the CDR3 is TGTGCCAGCAGCACAACTAGCGGGGGGGCCTACGAGCAGTACTTC. It yields the protein CASSTTSGGAYEQYF.

This rearrangement joins TRBV7-2 to TRBJ2-1; D might be TRBD2 (6 bases). Germline V gene data show CDR1 as SGHTA and CDR2 as FQGNSA. The CDR3 consists of 13 residues. V dropped 2 bases and J dropped 9 bases, with 11 bases sitting between them. The CDR3 DNA reads TGTGCCAGCAGCTTATGGGGGGTCCCTGAGCAGTTCTTC. The encoded protein is CASSLWGVPEQFF.

The J gene is TRBJ2-3, the V gene TRBV5-1, with D possibly matching TRBD2 (6 bases). CDR3 size: 14 residues. CDR1 is SGHRS and CDR2 is YFSETQ in the germline V gene. Trimming shortened V by 4 bases and J by 0 bases, and 9 bases separated the two germline ends. This chain's CDR3 is CASSAGSSTDTQYF. The DNA of the CDR3 is TGCGCCAGCAGCGCGGGGTCTAGCACAGATACGCAGTATTTT.

A few counts support this clone. The chain joins TRBV30 to TRBJ1-3; D gene ambiguous. The CDR3 length is 15 residues. Germline V gives CDR1 GTSNPN, CDR2 SVGIG (reference sequence). Trimming removed 0 bases from V and 0 bases from J, with 9 bases in between. CDR3 sequence reads: CAWSVRSGSGNTIYF. The CDR3 DNA follows: TGTGCCTGGAGTGTACGCAGCGGCTCTGGAAACACCATATATTTT.

In the case of this clone: Other DNA sequences within the sample encode an identical CDR3. This chain connects TRBV9 to TRBJ1-1, with 7 bases identical to TRBD1. Germline loops: CDR1 SGDLS, CDR2 YYNGEE. The ends lost 4 bases at V and 4 bases at J; junction bases unmatched: 10. This CDR3 is built from 15 residues. CDR3 sequence: CASSPQTGLGTEAFF. CDR3 DNA sequence: TGTGCCAGCAGCCCCCAGACAGGGTTGGGCACTGAAGCTTTCTTT. Together with reference TRBV9 and TRBJ1-1, the CDR3 gives the full variable domain: DSGVTQTPKHLITATGQRVTLRCSPRSGDLSVYWYQQSLDQGLQFLIQYYNGEERAKGNILERFSAQQFPDLHSELNLSSLELGDSALYFCASSPQTGLGTEAFFGQGTRLTVV.

This clone turned up a few times. The chain carries TRBV2 and TRBJ2-7; TRBD2 agrees at 9 bases. CDR3 size: 14 residues. J gave up 5 bases and V 2 bases, and 4 bases lay outside the gene matches. Per the germline V gene, CDR1 is SNHLY and CDR2 is FYNNEI. The CDR3 loop reads CASSELAGRNEQYF. The DNA of the CDR3 is TGTGCCAGCAGTGAACTAGCGGGAAGGAACGAGCAGTACTTC. Combining the CDR3 with reference TRBV2 and TRBJ2-7 gives the whole variable domain EPEVTQTPSHQVTQMGQEVILRCVPISNHLYFYWYRQILGQKVEFLVSFYNNEISEKSEIFDDQFSVERPDGSNFTLKIRSTKLEDSAMYFCASSELAGRNEQYFGPGTRLTVT.

The V gene is TRBV19, the J gene TRBJ1-2; TRBD1 is a possible D gene (6 bases). The CDR3 covers 13 residues. Germline V gene lookup returns CDR1 LNHDA and CDR2 SQIVND (reference sequence). V lost 5 bases and J lost 5, with 12 bases in between. CDR3 region: CASSPRTAYGYTF. In DNA, the CDR3 is TGTGCCAGTAGTCCGAGGACAGCTTATGGCTACACCTTC. The variable domain in full, with the rest retrieved from reference TRBV19 and TRBJ1-2, is DGGITQSPKYLFRKEGQNVTLSCEQNLNHDAMYWYRQDPGQGLRLIYYSQIVNDFQKGDIAEGYSVSREKKESFPLTVTSAQKNPTAFYLCASSPRTAYGYTFGSGTRLTVV.

V and J are TRBV7-2 and TRBJ2-7; 8 bases match TRBD1. Germline V gene lookup returns CDR1 SGHTA and CDR2 FQGNSA. The CDR3 totals 13 residues. The V gene end was trimmed by 4 bases and the J gene end by 5 bases; junction bases not matched to a gene: 4. In DNA form, the CDR3 reads TGTGCCAGCAGCTCTCGACAGGGGAACGAGCAGTACTTC. It encodes CASSSRQGNEQYF.

This clone was counted between two and nine times. The gene calls are TRBV10-3 and TRBJ1-1; 9 bases fit TRBD1. This CDR3 comprises 13 residues. CDR1 and CDR2 (germline): ENHRY, SYGVKD. The ends lost 7 bases at V and 1 base at J; junction bases unmatched: 1. DNA of the CDR3: TGTGCCATCATGGGACAGGGGAACACTGAAGCTTTCTTT. This codes for CAIMGQGNTEAFF.

The V call is TRBV13, the J call TRBJ1-2; D uncertain. This CDR3 comprises 14 residues. Germline-derived CDR1 and CDR2 are PRHDT and FYEKMQ (reference sequence). Trimming took 5 bases from V and 1 from J, leaving 11 bases between them. Here the CDR3 reads CASSHHRNNYGYTF. The CDR3 DNA follows: TGTGCCAGCAGCCATCACAGAAATAACTATGGCTACACCTTC.

Note on this clone: The same CDR3 is also encoded by other DNA sequences in this sample. This chain joins TRBV6-5 and TRBJ1-5; D is unclear. The CDR3 extends over 14 amino acids. The ends were cut back, 7 bases at V and 1 base at J, with 11 bases in the middle. Germline V lookup: CDR1 MNHEY, CDR2 SVGAGI. The CDR3 DNA reads as TGTGCCAGCAACCCTACCGGGAGCAATCAGCCCCAGCATTTT. This gives the protein CASNPTGSNQPQHF.

V is TRBV6-2 or TRBV6-3 and J is TRBJ2-2, with 12 bases lining up with TRBD2. This CDR3 is 18 amino acids long. V shed 2 bases, J shed 2 bases, and the junction held 6 bases outside the gene matches. Germline values: CDR1 MNHEY, CDR2 SVGEGT. CDR3 nucleotides: TGTGCCAGCAGTTACCCCTTGACTAGCGGGGGAAACACCGGGGAGCTGTTTTTT. Protein sequence: CASSYPLTSGGNTGELFF.

This rearrangement joins TRBV30 to TRBJ2-1; 11 nucleotides match TRBD2. Trimming at V came to 2 bases and at J to 8 bases, leaving 11 bases not matched to a gene. This CDR3 comprises 16 residues. Germline V lookup: CDR1 GTSNPN, CDR2 SVGIG (reference sequence). The CDR3 nucleotides are TGTGCCTGGAGTCGGGGTAGCGGGGGGGCTTGGGATGAGCAGTTCTTC. This translates into CAWSRGSGGAWDEQFF.

This clone was seen a handful of times. The genes are TRBV7-9 and TRBJ1-3, with 7 bases lining up with TRBD1. The V and J ends lost 5 bases and 3 bases, in that order; junction bases with no gene match: 4. Germline values: CDR1 SEHNR, CDR2 FQNEAQ (reference sequence). The CDR3 consists of 14 residues. The CDR3 DNA sequence: TGTGCCAGCAGCCCTCAGGGGGATGGAAACACCATATATTTT. This sequence encodes CASSPQGDGNTIYF.

The chain links TRBV3-1 (or the pseudogene TRBV3-2) to TRBJ1-2; tentatively, D is TRBD1 (6 bases). This CDR3 has 14 residues. Per the germline V gene, CDR1 is LGHDT and CDR2 is YNNKEL (reference sequence). V lost 1 base and J 4 bases, leaving 10 bases between the germline ends. The DNA of the CDR3 is TGTGCCAGCAGCCAAGTGGTACAGGGCTATGGCTACACCTTC. The encoded protein is CASSQVVQGYGYTF.

The V call is TRBV28, the J call TRBJ1-4, with 9 nucleotides matching TRBD1. J was trimmed by 6 bases and V by 7 bases; bases with no gene match: 6. Germline loops: CDR1 MDHEN, CDR2 SYDVKM. This CDR3 is 14 amino acids long. Here the CDR3 reads CASTHGTGHEKLFF. The CDR3 DNA sequence: TGTGCCAGCACCCACGGGACAGGGCATGAAAAACTGTTTTTT.